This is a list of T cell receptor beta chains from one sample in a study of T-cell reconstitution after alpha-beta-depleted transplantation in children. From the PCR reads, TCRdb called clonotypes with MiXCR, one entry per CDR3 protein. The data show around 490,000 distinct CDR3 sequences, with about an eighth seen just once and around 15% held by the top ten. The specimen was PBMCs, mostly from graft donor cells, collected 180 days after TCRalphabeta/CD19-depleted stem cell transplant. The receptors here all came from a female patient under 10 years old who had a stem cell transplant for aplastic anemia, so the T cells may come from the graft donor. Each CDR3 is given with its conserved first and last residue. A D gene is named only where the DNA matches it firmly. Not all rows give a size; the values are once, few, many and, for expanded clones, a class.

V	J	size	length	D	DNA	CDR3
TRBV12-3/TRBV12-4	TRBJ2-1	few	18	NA	TGTGCCAGCAGTCCCCCCCGCAAATCCTCCATTCAATACAATGAGCAGTTCTTC	CASSPPRKSSIQYNEQFF
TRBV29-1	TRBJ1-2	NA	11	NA	TGCAGCGTTGCTGGGAGCTCCGGCTACACCTTC	CSVAGSSGYTF
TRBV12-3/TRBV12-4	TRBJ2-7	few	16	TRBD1	TGTGCCAGCAGTCGCTCACCGTGGACAGGCTCCTACGAGCAGTACTTC	CASSRSPWTGSYEQYF
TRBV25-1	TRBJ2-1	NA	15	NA	TGTGCCAGCAGTGCAGCCGGGACGGCCTCCAATGAGCAGTTCTTC	CASSAAGTASNEQFF
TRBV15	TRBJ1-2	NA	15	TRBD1	TGTGCCACCACCCTGACGGGACAGCCATTAGATGGCTACACCTTC	CATTLTGQPLDGYTF
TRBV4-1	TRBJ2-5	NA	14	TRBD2	TGCGCCAGCAGCCAGGGAGGGACTTCAGAGACCCAGTACTTC	CASSQGGTSETQYF
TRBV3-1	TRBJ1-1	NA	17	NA	TGTGCCAGCAGCCAAGGGAGGTTGCAATGGGGGGAATCTGAATCTTTCTTT	CASSQGRLQWGESESFF
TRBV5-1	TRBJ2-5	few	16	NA	TGCGCCAGCAGCTTGTGGGCAGGACCGGGTGGGGAGACCCAGTACTTC	CASSLWAGPGGETQYF
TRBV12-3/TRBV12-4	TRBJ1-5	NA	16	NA	TGTGCCAGCAGTTTAGTGGCAGGACGAAGCAATCAGCCCCAGCATTTT	CASSLVAGRSNQPQHF
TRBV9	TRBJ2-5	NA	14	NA	TGTGCCAGCAGCGCCCAGGGAGGCCAAGAGACCCGGTACTTC	CASSAQGGQETRYF
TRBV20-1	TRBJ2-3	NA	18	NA	TGCAGTGCTAGCCCGCTAGGCCGTGGAGTCCTAACCTCAGATACGCAGTATTTT	CSASPLGRGVLTSDTQYF
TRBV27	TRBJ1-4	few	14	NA	TGTGCCAGCAGTTTTAACGGACCTAATGAAAAACTGTTTTTT	CASSFNGPNEKLFF
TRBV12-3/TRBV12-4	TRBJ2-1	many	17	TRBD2	TGTGCCAGCAGTTTGGGGCTACTAGCGCGCTCCTACAATGAGCAGTTCTTC	CASSLGLLARSYNEQFF
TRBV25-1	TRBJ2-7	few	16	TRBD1	TGTGCCAGCAGCCCACCGGTTCGGACAGGGATCTACGAGCAGTACTTC	CASSPPVRTGIYEQYF
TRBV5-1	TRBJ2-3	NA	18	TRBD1	TGCGCCAGCAGCCGTAGTAAGACAGGGGACACTAGCACAGATACGCAGTATTTT	CASSRSKTGDTSTDTQYF
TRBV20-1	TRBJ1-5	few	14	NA	TGCAGTGCTAGAAAGGAGGGTTGGGATCAGCCCCAGCATTTT	CSARKEGWDQPQHF
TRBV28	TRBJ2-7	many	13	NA	TGTGCCAGCAGCCGGGACACTGCCTACGAGCAGTACTTC	CASSRDTAYEQYF
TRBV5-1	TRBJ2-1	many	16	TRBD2	TGCGCCAGCAGCACCCTGACTAGCGGAGAGTACAATGAGCAGTTCTTC	CASSTLTSGEYNEQFF
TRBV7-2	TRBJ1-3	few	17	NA	TGTGCCAGCAGCTTAGGTGGTTGGACAGCGGCTGGAAACACCATATATTTT	CASSLGGWTAAGNTIYF
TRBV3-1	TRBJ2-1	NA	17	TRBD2	TGTGCCAGCAGCCAAGAGGCCAGCGGGGGGCCGGGGGATGAGCAGTTCTTC	CASSQEASGGPGDEQFF
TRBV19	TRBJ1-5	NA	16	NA	TGTGCCAGTAGTATAGGAGGAAGTGGTGGCAATCAGCCCCAGCATTTT	CASSIGGSGGNQPQHF
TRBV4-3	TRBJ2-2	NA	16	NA	TGCGCCAGCAGCCCAATATCGACACGGGACACCGGGGAGCTGTTTTTT	CASSPISTRDTGELFF